Following are 13 T cell receptor beta chains from one sample sequenced in a study of blood T cells in healthy people across ages. PCR was performed a second time for about 7 to 11 cycles using a sample-barcoded 5' primer and a J-beta primer mix. TCRdb reprocessed the 5' RACE reads with MiXCR, giving one entry per CDR3 protein. Of roughly 500,000 distinct CDR3 sequences in the sample, 24% were seen once. This same sample was also taken into another study, of T cells of mothers and their children.

Specimen: blood. These receptors were obtained from a boy under 18 in good health.

The J gene is TRBJ2-5, the V gene TRBV4-1; 7 bases are shared with TRBD1. The closer fit of TRBJ2-7 to the DNA end suggests the J call may be wrong. Germline lookup yields CDR1 MGHRA and CDR2 YSYEKL. This CDR3 region has 15 residues. Here the CDR3 reads CASSHFRQGQYEQYF. The CDR3 region has the DNA TGCGCCAGCAGCCACTTCCGACAGGGCCAATACGAGCAGTACTTC.

This clonotype was counted between two and nine times. This chain connects TRBV4-3 to TRBJ2-7; 7 bases fit TRBD2. This CDR3 contains 16 residues. The V gene's germline CDR1 is LGHNA and CDR2 YSLEER. V gave up 0 bases and J gave up 1 base; unmatched junction bases: 6. Here the CDR3 reads CASSQDRQGGSYEQYF. The CDR3 DNA sequence: TGCGCCAGCAGCCAAGATCGGCAGGGAGGGTCCTACGAGCAGTACTTC.

This clonotype was observed many times. The CDR3 loop reads CATSDPVGANNQVPDTQYF. In DNA, the CDR3 is TGTGCCACCAGTGACCCGGTAGGCGCGAACAACCAGGTCCCAGATACGCAGTATTTT. The chain joins TRBV24-1 to TRBJ2-3; D gene unclear. V dropped 4 bases and J dropped 4 bases, with 26 bases sitting between them. This CDR3 is built from 19 residues. Germline-derived CDR1 and CDR2 are KGHDR and SFDVKD.

In this sample, this clonotype turned up once. The limits of the CDR3 on the DNA are not certain, so only TCRdb's listed CDR3 is given. CDR3 region: CASSVDQFNEQFFGPGTGLTEAFF. The chain joins TRBV5-1 to TRBJ1-1; the table's D call, TRBD1, was not checked against the DNA. Looked up from germline, CDR1 is SGHRS and CDR2 is YFSETQ. The CDR3 adds up to 24 amino acids, both ends counted.

The table lists this clonotype with a few counts. This chain joins TRBV27 and TRBJ2-5; the D call may be TRBD1 or TRBD2 (5 bases each). The V gene's germline CDR1 is MNHEY and CDR2 SMNVEV (reference sequence). Trimming stripped 8 bases from V and 2 bases from J, with 18 bases between. CDR3 size: 15 residues. The DNA of the CDR3 is TGTGCCAGCCTATCCCTTTGGGACGGTCAAGAGACCCAGTACTTC. Its protein product is CASLSLWDGQETQYF.

In this sample, this clonotype turned up a few times. The CDR3 is CASTVRLTGEGEKLFF. The CDR3 DNA follows: TGTGCCAGCACCGTCAGGCTCACAGGGGAAGGTGAAAAACTGTTTTTT. The rearrangement joins TRBV12-3 or TRBV12-4 to TRBJ1-4; TRBD1 aligns across 7 bases. This CDR3 is built from 16 residues. V lost 7 bases and J lost 7; bases outside the gene matches: 15.

This clonotype turned up a few times. This chain joins TRBV5-6 and TRBJ2-4; 8 bases agree with TRBD2. The V gene end was trimmed by 7 bases and the J gene end by 1 base; junction bases not matched to a gene: 7. CDR1 is SGHDT and CDR2 is YYEEEE in the germline V gene. CDR3 length: 15 amino acids. In DNA, the CDR3 is TGTGCCAGCTCACCCGGGGGGGTTGCCAAAAACATTCAGTACTTC. Translating gives CASSPGGVAKNIQYF.

This clonotype has more than one count but fewer than ten. The chain uses TRBV27 and TRBJ1-3; D is perhaps TRBD1 (6 bases). Trimming pared 2 bases from V and 0 bases from J, leaving 8 bases between. This CDR3 spans 15 amino acids. Germline CDR1 MNHEY, CDR2 SMNVEV (reference sequence). The CDR3 sequence is CASSLRGISGNTIYF. Written as DNA, the CDR3 is TGTGCCAGCAGTTTAAGGGGGATCTCTGGAAACACCATATATTTT.

This clonotype occurred a few times. V is TRBV6-5 and J is TRBJ2-7; TRBD2 is a possible D gene (7 bases). V lost 7 bases, J lost 1 base, and 8 bases lay in between. The CDR3 spans 12 residues. Germline CDR1 and CDR2: MNHEY and SVGAGI. The DNA for the CDR3 is TGTGCCAGCAAGGGGGGGTCCTACGAGCAGTACTTC. The encoded protein is CASKGGSYEQYF.

The chain is built from TRBV7-2 and TRBJ2-5, with 9 bases fitting TRBD2. CDR3 length: 15 amino acids. Unmatched junction bases numbered 11, after V lost 0 bases and J lost 12 bases. Germline V lookup: CDR1 SGHTA, CDR2 FQGNSA. The CDR3 sequence is CASSLAPGGGAVKYF. The DNA of the CDR3 is TGTGCCAGCAGCTTAGCCCCTGGCGGGGGGGCGGTAAAGTACTTC.

This clonotype was found a few times. The V and J genes are TRBV4-3 and TRBJ1-1; D is unclear. This CDR3 comprises 16 residues. Germline V gives CDR1 LGHNA, CDR2 YSLEER. The V and J ends lost 0 bases and 1 base respectively, with 12 bases between them. CDR3 sequence reads: CASSQDLYSRNTEAFF. The DNA of the CDR3 is TGCGCCAGCAGCCAAGATCTTTACAGTAGGAACACTGAAGCTTTCTTT.

This clonotype has only a few counts. This sequence joins TRBV5-5 and TRBJ2-5; D not certain. Between the trimmed V and J ends, which lost 10 bases and 2 bases, there was a span of 12 bases. CDR1 and CDR2 (germline): SGHKS, YYEKEE (reference sequence). CDR3 length equals 12 residues. CDR3 DNA sequence: TGTGCCTCCGATCTGACTCAAGAGACCCAGTACTTC. Translated, it gives CASDLTQETQYF.

The J gene is TRBJ2-2, the V gene TRBV12-5; the D is unclear. CDR1 is LGHNT, CDR2 FRNRAP, per germline. CDR3 length equals 13 residues. The V and J ends lost 5 bases and 3 bases respectively, with 7 bases between them. The CDR3 loop reads CASGHWDTGELFF. The DNA of the CDR3 is TGTGCTAGTGGTCATTGGGACACCGGGGAGCTGTTTTTT. The variable domain in full, with the rest retrieved from reference TRBV12-5 and TRBJ2-2, is DARVTQTPRHKVTEMGQEVTMRCQPILGHNTVFWYRQTMMQGLELLAYFRNRAPLDDSGMPKDRFSAEMPDATLATLKIQPSEPRDSAVYFCASGHWDTGELFFGEGSRLTVL.